These 8 T cell receptor beta chains were all obtained from the same sample, sequenced in a study of shared clonotypes between healthy human individuals. CD45RO-negative CD8 cells positively selected for CCR7 made up the naive population, which excluded terminally differentiated effector memory CD45RA+ cells. Libraries were prepared by immunoSEQ multiplex PCR; TCRdb keeps only in-frame clonotypes and omits some of them. The table has about 2.1 million clones, 90% to 95% seen once. Input material: naive CD8+ T cells from PBMCs. The receptors here all came from a man in his late teens or twenties in good health. Some clones in this sample may be carry-over from other donors' samples.

This clone showed up just once. This sequence joins TRBV7-9 and TRBJ1-1; no reliable D call. Trimming pared 4 bases from V and 0 bases from J, leaving 12 bases between. The CDR3 is 15 amino acids. Per germline, CDR1 SEHNR and CDR2 FQNEAQ (reference sequence). In DNA, the CDR3 is TGTGCCAGCAGCTCCATCGGTGGGCTGAACACTGAAGCTTTCTTT. It is translated as CASSSIGGLNTEAFF.

The gene calls are TRBV10-3 and TRBJ2-3, with 7 bases that match TRBD1. CDR1 and CDR2 (germline): ENHRY, SYGVKD. The V segment lost 6 bases and the J segment 2 bases; nucleotides outside the gene matches: 5. The CDR3 sequence is 14 residues long. This chain's CDR3 is CAIRTGAFTDTQYF. Here the CDR3 DNA reads TGTGCCATCAGAACAGGGGCCTTCACAGATACGCAGTATTTT.

This chain uses TRBV19 with TRBJ2-1; tentatively, D is TRBD2 (6 bases). V was trimmed by 5 bases and J by 4 bases, leaving 18 bases between them. CDR3 length equals 16 residues. The germline CDR1 and CDR2 sequences are LNHDA and SQIVND (reference sequence). The CDR3, as DNA: TGTGCCAGTAGTTCCCGACATAGCGGACCGTACAATGAGCAGTTCTTC. This gives the protein CASSSRHSGPYNEQFF.

The rearrangement links TRBV2 to TRBJ1-1, with 7 bases aligning to TRBD1. The CDR3 covers 14 residues. Looked up from germline, CDR1 is SNHLY and CDR2 is FYNNEI. The V and J ends lost 6 bases and 0 bases, in that order; junction bases with no gene match: 4. The DNA for the CDR3 is TGTGCCAGCAGGACAGGGATTATGAACACTGAAGCTTTCTTT. Protein product: CASRTGIMNTEAFF. Drawing the rest from reference TRBV2 and TRBJ1-1, the complete variable domain is EPEVTQTPSHQVTQMGQEVILRCVPISNHLYFYWYRQILGQKVEFLVSFYNNEISEKSEIFDDQFSVERPDGSNFTLKIRSTKLEDSAMYFCASRTGIMNTEAFFGQGTRLTVV.

For the CDR3, the DNA is TGTGCCAGCCGTTCCTCGCGTCTGGCCGGGGACACCGGGGAGCTGTTTTTT. This encodes CASRSSRLAGDTGELFF. The rearrangement links TRBV19 to TRBJ2-2, with a possible D match to TRBD2 (5 bases). This CDR3 is 17 amino acids long. Germline loops: CDR1 LNHDA, CDR2 SQIVND (reference sequence). V gave up 9 bases and J gave up 3 bases, with 23 bases separating them.

This sequence joins TRBV27 and TRBJ2-2; D is possibly TRBD2 (6 bases). CDR1 and CDR2 from the germline V gene are MNHEY and SMNVEV (reference sequence). The CDR3 extends over 16 amino acids. The V end was cut by 5 bases, the J end by 5 bases, with 18 bases between. CDR3 sequence: CASSPPDSAGTGELFF. CDR3 sequence (DNA): TGTGCCAGCAGTCCACCCGACAGCGCGGGGACCGGGGAGCTGTTTTTT.

The chain uses TRBV4-1 and TRBJ2-1; TRBD1 is a possible D gene (6 bases). Looked up from germline, CDR1 is MGHRA and CDR2 is YSYEKL. CDR3 length equals 12 residues. V lost 10 bases to trimming and J lost 7 bases, with 14 bases between them. The CDR3, as DNA: TGCGCCACCAGGGGCCCCTGGAATGAGCAGTTCTTC. The encoded protein is CATRGPWNEQFF.

The chain recombines TRBV19 with TRBJ1-1; possible D gene TRBD1, 6 bases. CDR3 size: 15 residues. The germline V gene encodes CDR1 LNHDA and CDR2 SQIVND (reference sequence). V was clipped by 6 bases and J by 2 bases, with 16 bases between them. CDR3 nucleotide sequence: TGTGCCAGTAGACCCTCACAGGGAACAAACACTGAAGCTTTCTTT. Amino acids: CASRPSQGTNTEAFF.